Below, 16 T cell receptor beta chains from the same sample are listed, as sequenced in a study of technical replicates of blood from several donors. Produced via immunoSEQ multiplex PCR; TCRdb's table is partial and in-frame only. Here the sample spans tens of thousands of clones, roughly 93% being singletons. Source material: T cells isolated from PBMCs. These receptors all come from a human donor in good health.

This clone has only one observation. The genes are TRBV10-2 and TRBJ2-2; 7 nucleotides agree with TRBD2. V dropped 10 bases and J dropped 3; count of bases not matched to a gene: 2. The CDR3 sequence is 12 residues long. CDR1 and CDR2 from the germline V gene are WSHSY and SAAADI. CDR3 residues: CATLAYTGELFF. CDR3 coding DNA: TGCGCCACACTAGCGTACACCGGGGAGCTGTTTTTT.

The genes are TRBV5-1 and TRBJ2-5; D unclear. CDR3 size: 12 residues. The V end lost 0 bases, the J end lost 5 bases, and 5 bases lay between the germline ends. Germline V CDR1 and CDR2: SGHRS, YFSETQ. This chain's CDR3 is CASSLVGETQYF. For the CDR3, the DNA is TGCGCCAGCAGCTTGGTCGGGGAGACCCAGTACTTC.

This chain connects TRBV29-1 to TRBJ2-5; the D gene is possibly TRBD2 (6 bases). Germline lookup yields CDR1 SQVTM and CDR2 ANQGSEA. This CDR3 has 15 amino acids. The V and J ends lost 2 bases and 1 base respectively, with 14 bases between them. The CDR3 nucleotides read TGCAGCGTTGAACGGGGGAGGAACCTCCAAGAGACCCAGTACTTC. As protein: CSVERGRNLQETQYF.

This rearrangement joins TRBV11-2 to TRBJ1-1; no clear D. The CDR3 sequence is 13 residues long. The V gene's germline CDR1 is SGHAT and CDR2 FQNNGV. V shed 3 bases and J shed 1 base, with 6 bases lying between them. The CDR3 sequence: CASSLGENTEAFF. CDR3 sequence (DNA): TGTGCCAGCAGCTTGGGAGAGAACACTGAAGCTTTCTTT.

The chain carries TRBV5-8 and TRBJ2-5; no clear D gene. The V end lost 1 base, the J end lost 0 bases, and 7 bases lay between the germline ends. CDR1 and CDR2 from the germline V gene are SGHTS and YDEGEE. The CDR3 totals 14 residues. CDR3 nucleotides: TGTGCCAGCAGCTTGCGACAAGACCAAGAGACCCAGTACTTC. Its protein is CASSLRQDQETQYF.

CDR3 loop: CASSYELAGTNEQFF. CDR3 nucleotides: TGTGCCAGCAGTTACGAACTAGCGGGAACCAATGAGCAGTTCTTC. The J gene is TRBJ2-1, the V gene TRBV6-5; 10 positions agree with TRBD2. CDR1 and CDR2 (germline): MNHEY, SVGAGI. The CDR3 extends over 15 amino acids. The V and J ends lost 2 bases and 6 bases, in that order; junction bases with no gene match: 4.

The V call is TRBV5-1, the J call TRBJ1-3; no clear D. With 4 bases removed from V and 0 bases from J, the gap between germline ends came to 11 bases. The V gene's germline CDR1 is SGHRS and CDR2 YFSETQ. The CDR3 totals 15 residues. The CDR3 sequence: CASSGGIYSGNTIYF. In DNA form, the CDR3 reads TGCGCCAGCAGCGGTGGCATTTACTCTGGAAACACCATATATTTT.

This chain links TRBV6-5 with TRBJ1-2, with TRBD1 matching over 7 bases. Germline-derived CDR1 and CDR2 are MNHEY and SVGAGI. Trimming cost V 6 bases and J 5 bases; bases outside gene matches: 9. The CDR3 spans 14 residues. The CDR3 nucleotides read TGTGCCAGCAGAACAGGGGAGAAAGGATATGGCTACACCTTC. It yields the protein CASRTGEKGYGYTF.

This chain joins TRBV28 and TRBJ1-4; 10 nucleotides agree with TRBD1. There are 15 residues in the CDR3. Trimming took 2 bases from V and 5 from J; bases not matched to a gene: 2. CDR1 and CDR2 (germline): MDHEN, SYDVKM. Here the CDR3 DNA reads TGTGCCAGCAGTTTAATGGGACAGGGGAATGAAAAACTGTTTTTT. Residues: CASSLMGQGNEKLFF.

The genes are TRBV19 and TRBJ2-7; TRBD1 might be the D (7 bases). V lost 6 bases and J 4 bases, leaving 16 bases between the germline ends. Germline V gene data show CDR1 as LNHDA and CDR2 as SQIVND (reference sequence). The CDR3 sequence is 14 residues long. Here the CDR3 reads CASRPGGGGYEQYF. In DNA, the CDR3 is TGTGCCAGTAGGCCCGGAGGGGGCGGTTACGAGCAGTACTTC.

The chain is built from TRBV29-1 and TRBJ2-3; D is unclear. The germline CDR1 and CDR2 sequences are SQVTM and ANQGSEA. The ends were cut back, 4 bases at V and 8 bases at J, with 16 bases in the middle. This CDR3 has 13 residues. The CDR3 spells CSVAPPTARTQYF. As DNA, the CDR3 is TGCAGCGTTGCCCCTCCGACTGCCCGTACGCAGTATTTT.

V usage is TRBV7-8 and J usage is TRBJ1-1, with no clear D. The CDR3 sequence is 13 residues long. Trimming pared 5 bases from V and 0 bases from J, leaving 7 bases between. Germline V gene lookup returns CDR1 SGHVS and CDR2 FQNEAQ. The CDR3 here is CASSREMNTEAFF. CDR3 nucleotides: TGTGCCAGCAGCAGAGAAATGAACACTGAAGCTTTCTTT.

V usage is TRBV11-3 and J usage is TRBJ1-3, with D hard to call. V was trimmed by 1 base and J by 1 base, leaving 5 bases between them. Germline CDR1 SGHNT, CDR2 YENEEA. This CDR3 is 14 amino acids long. CDR3 nucleotides: TGTGCCAGCAGCTTAGGGGCTTCTGGAAACACCATATATTTT. Protein product: CASSLGASGNTIYF. Drawing the rest from reference TRBV11-3 and TRBJ1-3, the complete variable domain is EAGVVQSPRYKIIEKKQPVAFWCNPISGHNTLYWYLQNLGQGPELLIRYENEEAVDDSQLPKDRFSAERLKGVDSTLKIQPAELGDSAVYLCASSLGASGNTIYFGEGSWLTVV.

V gene TRBV15 combines with J gene TRBJ1-5; D may be TRBD1 (5 bases). Trimming removed 0 bases from V and 5 bases from J, with 8 bases in between. This CDR3 has 14 amino acids. Germline loops: CDR1 LNHNV, CDR2 YYDKDF (reference sequence). The CDR3 bases are TGTGCCACCAGCAGAGAACAGGACGATCAGCCCCAGCATTTT. Encoded protein: CATSREQDDQPQHF.

The chain joins TRBV28 to TRBJ2-7; no firm D call. The V gene lost 3 bases and the J gene lost 3 bases, with 6 bases spanning the gap. From germline, CDR1 is MDHEN and CDR2 SYDVKM. The CDR3 is 12 residues long. The CDR3 DNA reads as TGTGCCAGCAGTTTTCTGTACTACGAGCAGTACTTC. This sequence encodes CASSFLYYEQYF.

The rearrangement links TRBV7-8 to TRBJ1-5, with D possibly being TRBD1 (6 bases). Between the trimmed V and J ends, which lost 6 bases and 5 bases, there was a span of 17 bases. From germline, CDR1 is SGHVS and CDR2 FQNEAQ. This CDR3 comprises 15 residues. The DNA of the CDR3 is TGTGCCAGCAGTGTACAGGGAACCAGCTATCAGCCCCAGCATTTT. Encoded protein: CASSVQGTSYQPQHF. The entire variable domain, with the rest obtained from reference TRBV7-8 and TRBJ1-5, is as follows: GAGVSQSPRYKVAKRGQDVALRCDPISGHVSLFWYQQALGQGPEFLTYFQNEAQLDKSGLPSDRFFAERPEGSVSTLKIQRTQQEDSAVYLCASSVQGTSYQPQHFGDGTRLSIL.